Following are 10 T cell receptor beta chains from one sample sequenced in a study of blood T cell repertoires in COVID-19. Generated by immunoSEQ multiplex PCR, the TCRdb table keeps only in-frame clones and is missing some. Among about 240,000 clones listed, 75% to 90% were seen once. Sequenced: peripheral blood. The source is a woman aged 60-75 years with active or convalescent COVID-19.

The chain carries TRBV9 and TRBJ2-4; D is perhaps TRBD1 (6 bases). V was cut by 4 bases and J by 0 bases, with 14 bases left in between. The CDR3 spans 16 residues. Germline loops: CDR1 SGDLS, CDR2 YYNGEE. Here the CDR3 DNA reads TGTGCCAGCAGCCCCACAGGGAATTTAGCCAAAAACATTCAGTACTTC. Encoded protein: CASSPTGNLAKNIQYF.

The chain employs TRBV3-1 (or the pseudogene TRBV3-2) and TRBJ2-4; 7 bases fit TRBD2. The CDR3 runs to 19 residues. Germline V gives CDR1 LGHDT, CDR2 YNNKEL (reference sequence). After removal of 0 bases from V and 1 base from J, the junction contained 12 bases not matched to a gene. In DNA form, the CDR3 reads TGTGCCAGCAGCCAAGATGGCCCGACTAGCTTGAGGGCCAAAAACATTCAGTACTTC. Its translation: CASSQDGPTSLRAKNIQYF.

The rearrangement joins TRBV14 to TRBJ2-7; 8 bases are a match to TRBD1. Germline CDR1 SGHDN, CDR2 FVKESK. There are 15 residues in the CDR3. With V trimmed by 1 base and J by 3 bases, 5 bases remained unmatched. The CDR3 DNA is TGTGCCAGCAGCCAAGGGCAGGGGGCCATCTACGAGCAGTACTTC. Its translation: CASSQGQGAIYEQYF.

V and J are TRBV5-4 and TRBJ2-2; 10 bases are shared with TRBD2. This CDR3 region has 16 residues. V was pared by 0 bases and J by 9 bases, with 8 bases of the junction left unmatched. CDR1 SGHNT and CDR2 YYREEE come from the germline V gene (reference sequence). CDR3 nucleotides: TGTGCCAGCAGCTTGGCCCCGACTAGCGGGCCCCGGGAGCTGTTTTTT. It yields the protein CASSLAPTSGPRELFF.

The chain recombines TRBV6-5 with TRBJ1-2; 7 positions match TRBD1. J was trimmed by 2 bases and V by 3 bases; bases with no gene match: 3. CDR1 MNHEY and CDR2 SVGAGI come from the germline V gene. The CDR3 runs to 14 residues. The CDR3 loop is CASSYETGNYGYTF. In nucleotides, the CDR3 is TGTGCCAGCAGTTATGAGACAGGGAACTATGGCTACACCTTC.

J is TRBJ1-2 and V is TRBV27; TRBD1 is a possible D gene (6 bases). From germline, CDR1 is MNHEY and CDR2 SMNVEV (reference sequence). This CDR3 region has 16 residues. V lost 8 bases and J lost 5, with 24 bases in between. The CDR3 reads CASGQGIQGFLYGYTF. DNA for the CDR3: TGTGCCAGCGGCCAAGGGATCCAGGGGTTTTTGTATGGCTACACCTTC.

This chain joins TRBV27 and TRBJ2-2; no clear D. The CDR3 runs 12 residues. The germline gives CDR1 MNHEY, CDR2 SMNVEV (reference sequence). V lost 5 bases and J 7 bases, leaving 8 bases between the germline ends. CDR3 loop: CASSPRYGELFF. In DNA, the CDR3 is TGTGCCAGCAGTCCCAGATACGGGGAGCTGTTTTTT.

This clone was observed once. CDR3 DNA sequence: TGTGCCAGCAGCTTAAGGGGACAGCCCCAGCATTTT. It encodes CASSLRGQPQHF. The V gene is TRBV7-8, the J gene TRBJ1-5; D perhaps matches TRBD1 (5 bases). This CDR3 spans 12 amino acids. Trimming stripped 2 bases from V and 7 bases from J, with 6 bases between. Germline-derived CDR1 and CDR2 are SGHVS and FQNEAQ.

The CDR3 coding sequence is TGTGCCAGCTCACCACCGAACAGGGGAAAGGACAATGAGCAGTTCTTC. Translation: CASSPPNRGKDNEQFF. The gene calls are TRBV18 and TRBJ2-1; 7 bases match TRBD1. CDR1 and CDR2 (germline): KGHSH, LQKENI. V was pared by 0 bases and J by 5 bases, with 7 bases of the junction left unmatched. CDR3 size: 16 residues.

The V call is TRBV23-1, the J call TRBJ1-2, with 7 bases aligning to TRBD1. TRBV23-1 is an ORF, with its function uncertain. Trimming cost V 10 bases and J 1 base; bases outside gene matches: 9. This CDR3 contains 14 residues. This CDR3 is CATPGGVFNYGYTF. The CDR3 nucleotides read TGCGCCACCCCAGGGGGAGTTTTTAACTATGGCTACACCTTC.